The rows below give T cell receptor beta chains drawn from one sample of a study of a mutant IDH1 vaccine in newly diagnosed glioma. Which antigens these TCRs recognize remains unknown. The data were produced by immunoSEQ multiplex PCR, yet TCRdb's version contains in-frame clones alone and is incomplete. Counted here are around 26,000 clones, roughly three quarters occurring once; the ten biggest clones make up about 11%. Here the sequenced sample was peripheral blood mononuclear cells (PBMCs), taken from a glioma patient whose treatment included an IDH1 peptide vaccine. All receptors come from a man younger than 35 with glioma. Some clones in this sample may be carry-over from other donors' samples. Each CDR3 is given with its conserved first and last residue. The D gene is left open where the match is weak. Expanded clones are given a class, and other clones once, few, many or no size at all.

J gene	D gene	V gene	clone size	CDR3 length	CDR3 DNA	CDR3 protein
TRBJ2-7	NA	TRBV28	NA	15	TGTGCCAGCAGTTTTAGGGGCCAGACCGGTTACGAGCAGTACTTC	CASSFRGQTGYEQYF
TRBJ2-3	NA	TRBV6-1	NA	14	TGTGCCAGCAGTTCTTCTTTGGGCCTGGGTACGCAGTATTTT	CASSSSLGLGTQYF
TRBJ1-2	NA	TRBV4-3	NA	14	TGCGCCAGCAGCCAAGGAATTCCCAGACGGGGCTACACCTTC	CASSQGIPRRGYTF
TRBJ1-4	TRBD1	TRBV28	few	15	TGTGCCAGCAGAAAGGGGGACAGGTTAGATGAAAAACTGTTTTTT	CASRKGDRLDEKLFF
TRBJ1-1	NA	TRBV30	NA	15	TGTGCCTGGAGCTTCCGGGGGGGACTAACGTATGAAGCTTTCTTT	CAWSFRGGLTYEAFF
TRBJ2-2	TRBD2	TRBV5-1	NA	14	TGCGCCAGCAGCTCGGGACTAGAGGCGGGGGAGCTGTTTTTT	CASSSGLEAGELFF
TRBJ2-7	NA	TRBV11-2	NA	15	TGTGCCAGCAGCTTACCGGCCCTAGCAACCTACGAGCAGTACTTC	CASSLPALATYEQYF
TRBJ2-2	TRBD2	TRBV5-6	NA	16	TGTGCCAGCAATTTACTAGCGGGGCTCGACACCGGGGAGCTGTTTTTT	CASNLLAGLDTGELFF
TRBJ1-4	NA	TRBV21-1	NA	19	TGTGCCAGCAGCAAAGCCGATCCGGGACAGGGGGGATATAATGAAAAACTGTTTTTT	CASSKADPGQGGYNEKLFF
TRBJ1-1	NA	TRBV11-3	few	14	TGTGCCAGCAGCTTAGGGGGGCCGAACACTGAAGCTTTCTTT	CASSLGGPNTEAFF
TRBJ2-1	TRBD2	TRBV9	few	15	TGTGCCAGCAGCGTAGCTAGCGGGGTAGTCAATGAGCAGTTCTTC	CASSVASGVVNEQFF
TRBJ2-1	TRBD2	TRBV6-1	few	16	TGTGCCAGCAGTGGGAGGCTAGCGGGGGGATACAATGAGCAGTTCTTC	CASSGRLAGGYNEQFF
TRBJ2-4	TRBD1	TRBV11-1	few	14	TGTGCCAGCAGCCTACAACCGGGACAGGGGATTCAGTACTTC	CASSLQPGQGIQYF
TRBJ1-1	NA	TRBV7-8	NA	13	TGTGCCAGCAGCCTATCGGTAATTGGTGAAGCTTTCTTT	CASSLSVIGEAFF
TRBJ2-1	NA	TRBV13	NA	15	TGTGCCAGCAGCTTGCTCGGGAGTGGGCTCAATGAGCAGTTCTTC	CASSLLGSGLNEQFF
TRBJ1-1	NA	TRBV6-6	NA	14	TGTGCCAGCATCCTTCTAGGGGGGACGTCTGAAGCTTTCTTT	CASILLGGTSEAFF
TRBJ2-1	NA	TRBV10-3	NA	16	TGTGCCATCAGTGATCTTTTGGCCGGAGAGGGTGGTGAGCAGTTCTTC	CAISDLLAGEGGEQFF
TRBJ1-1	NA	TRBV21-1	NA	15	TGTGCCAGCAGCAAAGAGGCGACAGGGGGCACTGAAGCTTTCTTT	CASSKEATGGTEAFF
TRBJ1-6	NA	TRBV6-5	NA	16	TGTGCCAGCAGTTCACCCGCGGTGTATCATAATTCACCCCTCCACTTT	CASSSPAVYHNSPLHF
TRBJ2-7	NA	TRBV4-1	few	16	TGCGCCAGCAGCCTTGCTAGCCGGGAGTCCTTCTACGAGCAGTACTTC	CASSLASRESFYEQYF
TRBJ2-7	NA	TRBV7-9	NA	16	TGTGCCAGCAGCCCCGGCAGGGGTCTTACCTTGGGAGAGCAGTACTTC	CASSPGRGLTLGEQYF
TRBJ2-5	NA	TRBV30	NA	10	TGTGCCTGGAGCTCAGAGACCCAGTACTTC	CAWSSETQYF